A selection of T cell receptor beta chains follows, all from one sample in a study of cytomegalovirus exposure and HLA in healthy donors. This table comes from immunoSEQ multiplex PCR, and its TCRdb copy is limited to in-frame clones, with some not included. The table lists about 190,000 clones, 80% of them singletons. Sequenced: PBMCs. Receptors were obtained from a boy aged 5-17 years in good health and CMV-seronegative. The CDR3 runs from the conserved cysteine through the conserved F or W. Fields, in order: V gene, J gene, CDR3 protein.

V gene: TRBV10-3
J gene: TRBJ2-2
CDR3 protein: CAIRKQGYATNTGELFF

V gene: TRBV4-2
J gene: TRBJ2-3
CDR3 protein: CASSRGLAGGTRTDTQYF

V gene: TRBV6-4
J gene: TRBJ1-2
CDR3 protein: CASREAGTGPYGYTF

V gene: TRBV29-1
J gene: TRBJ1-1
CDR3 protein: CSVEDRRQGREGRGAFF

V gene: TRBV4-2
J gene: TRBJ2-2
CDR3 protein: CASSQEGSTGELFF

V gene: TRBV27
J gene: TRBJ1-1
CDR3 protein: CATLHWGPNTEAFF

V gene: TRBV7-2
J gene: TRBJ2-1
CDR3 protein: CASSLGQGAYNEQFF

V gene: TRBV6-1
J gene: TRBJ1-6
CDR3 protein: CASSEAGAWANSPLHF

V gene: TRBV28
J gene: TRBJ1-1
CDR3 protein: CASSRDRGLDAFF

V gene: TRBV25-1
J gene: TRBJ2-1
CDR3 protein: CASSDRFPVQGSYNEQFF

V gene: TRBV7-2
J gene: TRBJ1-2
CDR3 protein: CASSFKPGTGAGANYGYTF

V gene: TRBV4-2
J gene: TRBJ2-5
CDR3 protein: CASSRTRGASQETQYF

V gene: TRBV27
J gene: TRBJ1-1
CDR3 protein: CASSLKTTGVTEAFF

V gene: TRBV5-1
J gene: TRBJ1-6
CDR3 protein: CASSPAPRGPNSPLHF

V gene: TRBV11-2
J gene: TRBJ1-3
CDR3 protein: CASSLDPQVYSGNTIYF

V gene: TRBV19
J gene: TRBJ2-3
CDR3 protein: CASSIPDRGFADTQYF

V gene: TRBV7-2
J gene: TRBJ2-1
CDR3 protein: CASSLDFRDTKFF

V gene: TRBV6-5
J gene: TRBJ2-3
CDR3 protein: CASSLGQLTDTQYF

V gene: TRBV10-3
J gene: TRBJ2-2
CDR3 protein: CAIASGTGNSGELFF

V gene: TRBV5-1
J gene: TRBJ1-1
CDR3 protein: CASSLGGLGNTEAFF

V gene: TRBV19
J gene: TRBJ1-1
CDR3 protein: CASSMAGPYTEAFF

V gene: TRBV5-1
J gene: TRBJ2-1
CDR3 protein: CASSSQRERVNEQFF

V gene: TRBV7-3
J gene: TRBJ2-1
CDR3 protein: CASSFFGSGAYNEQFF

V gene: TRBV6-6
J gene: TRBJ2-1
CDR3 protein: CASSYGDRASGTEFF

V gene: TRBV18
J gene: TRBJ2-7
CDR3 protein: CASSPMLAGGSYEQYF

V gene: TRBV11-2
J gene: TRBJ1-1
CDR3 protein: CASSLSPGGTEAFF

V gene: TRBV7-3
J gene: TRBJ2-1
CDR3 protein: CASSLRDFNEQFF

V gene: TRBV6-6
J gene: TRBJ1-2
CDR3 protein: CASSSTGNYGYTF

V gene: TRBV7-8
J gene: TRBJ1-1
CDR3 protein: CASSFGPAGTNTEAFF

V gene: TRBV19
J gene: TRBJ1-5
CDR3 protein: CASNHVGALNQPQHF

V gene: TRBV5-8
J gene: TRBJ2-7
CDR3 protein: CASSLVSDRASYEQYF

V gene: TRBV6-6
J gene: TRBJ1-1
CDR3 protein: CASSYGGEAFF

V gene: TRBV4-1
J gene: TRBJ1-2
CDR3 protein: CASSQDISVGYTF

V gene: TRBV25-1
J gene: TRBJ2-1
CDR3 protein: CASSTGLYYNEQFF

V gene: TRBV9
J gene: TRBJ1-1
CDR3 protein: CASSVDISDTEAFF

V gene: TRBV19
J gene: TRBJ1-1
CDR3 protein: CASSIGQGFTEAFF

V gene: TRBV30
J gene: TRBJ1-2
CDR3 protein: CAWRDSSYGYTF

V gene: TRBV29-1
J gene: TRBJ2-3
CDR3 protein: CSVEGVYTDTQYF

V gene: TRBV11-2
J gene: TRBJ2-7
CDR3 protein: CASSRETGPYEQYF

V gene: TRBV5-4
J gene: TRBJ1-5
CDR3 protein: CASSLGGGNQPQHF

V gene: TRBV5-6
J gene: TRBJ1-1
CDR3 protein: CASRRGLNTEAFF

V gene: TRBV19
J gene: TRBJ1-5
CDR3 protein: CASSIGGPGYSNQPQHF

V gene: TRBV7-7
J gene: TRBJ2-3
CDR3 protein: CASSLGGPPDTQYF

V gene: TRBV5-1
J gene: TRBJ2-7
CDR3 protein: CASSLAGTTGLNEQYF

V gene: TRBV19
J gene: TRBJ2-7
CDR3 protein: CASSIGGGNIYEQYF

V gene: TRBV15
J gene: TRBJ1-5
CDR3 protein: CATSRDIGIPQPQHF

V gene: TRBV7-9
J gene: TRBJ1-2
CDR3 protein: CASSLGTWGYTF